Each of the 2 T cell receptor beta chains below was sequenced from the same sample in a study of blood T cell repertoires in COVID-19. Here immunoSEQ multiplex PCR was the method, and the copy in TCRdb shows in-frame clones only, minus some. The top ten hold approximately 7% of the sample, which has over 45,000 clones, 91% seen once. Material: peripheral blood. The receptors shown here come from a woman aged 55-69 years with active or convalescent COVID-19.

This chain uses TRBV6-5 with TRBJ2-3, with a weak D call TRBD2 (5 bases). The germline CDR1 and CDR2 sequences are MNHEY and SVGAGI. CDR3 length equals 16 residues. The V end lost 0 bases, the J end lost 2 bases, and 12 bases lay between the germline ends. CDR3 protein: CASSYSLTRHTDTQYF. The CDR3 DNA follows: TGTGCCAGCAGTTACTCGCTTACTAGACACACAGATACGCAGTATTTT.

V usage is TRBV11-2 and J usage is TRBJ1-2, with a weak D call TRBD1 (6 bases). Trimming pared 4 bases from V and 4 bases from J, leaving 16 bases between. The CDR3 length is 15 residues. Germline values: CDR1 SGHAT, CDR2 FQNNGV. The DNA of the CDR3 is TGTGCCAGCAGCTCCCGAGGGGACATTCGCTATGGCTACACCTTC. It codes for CASSSRGDIRYGYTF.